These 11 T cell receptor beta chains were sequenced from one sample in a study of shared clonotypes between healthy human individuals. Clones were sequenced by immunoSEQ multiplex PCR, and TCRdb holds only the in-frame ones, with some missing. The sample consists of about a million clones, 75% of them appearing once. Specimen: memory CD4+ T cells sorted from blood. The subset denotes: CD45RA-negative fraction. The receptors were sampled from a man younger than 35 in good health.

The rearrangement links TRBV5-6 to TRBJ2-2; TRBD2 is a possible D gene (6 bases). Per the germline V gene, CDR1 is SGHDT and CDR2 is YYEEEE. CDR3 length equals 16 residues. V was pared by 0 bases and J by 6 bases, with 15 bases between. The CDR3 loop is CASSLEGGKGAGELFF. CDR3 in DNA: TGTGCCAGCAGCTTGGAAGGCGGGAAAGGGGCCGGGGAGCTGTTTTTT.

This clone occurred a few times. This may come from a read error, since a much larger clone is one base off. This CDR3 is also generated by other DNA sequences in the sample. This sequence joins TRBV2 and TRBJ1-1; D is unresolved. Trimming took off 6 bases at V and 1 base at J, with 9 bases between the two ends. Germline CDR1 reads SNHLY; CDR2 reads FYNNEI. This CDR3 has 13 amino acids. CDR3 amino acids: CASSRGRNTEAFF. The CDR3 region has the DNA TGTGCCAGCAGCCGAGGGAGGAACACTGAAGCTTTCTTT.

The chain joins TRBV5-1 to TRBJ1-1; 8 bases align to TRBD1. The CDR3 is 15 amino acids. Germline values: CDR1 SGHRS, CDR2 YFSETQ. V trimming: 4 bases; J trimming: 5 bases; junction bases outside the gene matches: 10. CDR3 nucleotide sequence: TGCGCCAGCAGCGGTGACAGGGGAACTAGGACTGAAGCTTTCTTT. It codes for CASSGDRGTRTEAFF.

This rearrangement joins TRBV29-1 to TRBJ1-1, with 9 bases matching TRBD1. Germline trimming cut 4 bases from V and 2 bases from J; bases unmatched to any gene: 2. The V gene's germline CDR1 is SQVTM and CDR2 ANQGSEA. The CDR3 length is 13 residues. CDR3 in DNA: TGCAGCGTTGGGGGACAGGGAAACACTGAAGCTTTCTTT. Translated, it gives CSVGGQGNTEAFF.

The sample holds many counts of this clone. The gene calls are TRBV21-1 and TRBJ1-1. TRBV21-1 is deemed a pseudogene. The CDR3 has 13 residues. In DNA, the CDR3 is TGTGCCCGCCCGGGGAGCAGGGACACTGAAGCTTTCTTT. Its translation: CARPGSRDTEAFF.

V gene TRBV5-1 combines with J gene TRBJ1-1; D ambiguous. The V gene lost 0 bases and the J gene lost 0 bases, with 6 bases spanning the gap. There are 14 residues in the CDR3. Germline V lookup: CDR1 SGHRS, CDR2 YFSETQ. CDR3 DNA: TGCGCCAGCAGCTTGGAAGTGGTGAACACTGAAGCTTTCTTT. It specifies CASSLEVVNTEAFF.

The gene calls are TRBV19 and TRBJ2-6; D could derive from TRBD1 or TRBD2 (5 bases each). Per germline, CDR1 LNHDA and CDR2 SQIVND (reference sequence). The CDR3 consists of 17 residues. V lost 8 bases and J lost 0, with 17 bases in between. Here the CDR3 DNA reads TGTGCCAGTCTGGGGGTTCCGTGGAGCTCTGGGGCCAACGTCCTGACTTTC. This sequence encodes CASLGVPWSSGANVLTF.

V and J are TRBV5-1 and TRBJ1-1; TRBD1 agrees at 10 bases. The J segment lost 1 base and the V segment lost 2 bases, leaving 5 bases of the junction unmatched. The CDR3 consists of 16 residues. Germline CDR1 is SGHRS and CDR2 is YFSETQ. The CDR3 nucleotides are TGCGCCAGCAGCTTAGGCCGACAGGGGGCGAACACTGAAGCTTTCTTT. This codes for CASSLGRQGANTEAFF.

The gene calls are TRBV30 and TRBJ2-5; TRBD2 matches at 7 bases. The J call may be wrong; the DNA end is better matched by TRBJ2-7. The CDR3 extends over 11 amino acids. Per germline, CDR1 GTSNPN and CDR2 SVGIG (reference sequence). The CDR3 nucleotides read TGTGCCGGTCTAGCGGACTACGAGCAGTACTTC. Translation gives CAGLADYEQYF.

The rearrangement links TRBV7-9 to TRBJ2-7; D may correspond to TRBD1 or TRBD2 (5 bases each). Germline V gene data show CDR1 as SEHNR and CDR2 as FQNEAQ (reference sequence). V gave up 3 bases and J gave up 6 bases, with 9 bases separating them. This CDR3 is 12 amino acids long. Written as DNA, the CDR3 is TGTGCCAGCAGCTTCGTCGGGACCGAGCAGTACTTC. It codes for CASSFVGTEQYF.

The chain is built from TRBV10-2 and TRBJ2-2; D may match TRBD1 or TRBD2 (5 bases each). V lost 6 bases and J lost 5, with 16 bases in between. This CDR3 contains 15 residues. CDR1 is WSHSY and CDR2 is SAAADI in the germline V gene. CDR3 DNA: TGCGCCAGCAGGCCCGGGACCCCAGGGACCGGGGAGCTGTTTTTT. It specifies CASRPGTPGTGELFF.